This T cell receptor beta chain originates from a study of neurological immune-mediated disorders. One entry per CDR3 protein, called by TCRdb with MiXCR from the 5' RACE reads. The sample consists of around 15,000 distinct CDR3 sequences, 9% to 10% of them appearing once. This clonotype was recorded many times. Germline CDR1 reads MDHEN; CDR2 reads SYDVKM. This CDR3 contains 14 residues. With 7 bases removed from V and 1 base from J, the gap between germline ends came to 10 bases. The rearrangement uses TRBV28 and TRBJ2-2, with unresolved D. The TCR originated in a man in his forties or fifties in good health. What was sequenced was CD8+ T cells from blood. Here the CDR3 reads CASNHPGNTGELFF. The CDR3 nucleotides read TGTGCCAGCAATCACCCCGGGAACACCGGGGAGCTGTTTTTT.